The 8 T cell receptor beta chains given below trace back to one sample, sequenced in a study of HIV-infected patients and healthy controls (dated by TCRdb to between 2013 and 2015). Library preparation was by 5' RACE. Sequenced on an Illumina MiSeq. Reverse transcription of 500 ng RNA was performed with SuperScript III using primers directed against the alpha and beta constant regions. Separate alpha and beta chain libraries were made by chain-specific third strand synthesis with multiplexing indices. Using fastp trimming at Q25 and MiXCR clonotype assembly, TCRdb reanalyzed the public sequencing data and kept in-frame beta chains. Every distinct CDR3 protein forms one entry, paired with its most common genes and DNA. Across this sample there are about 8,300 distinct CDR3 sequences, with about a tenth seen only once. The top ten clones comprise less than 25% of the sample. Whole blood was used without cell fractionation, so all unsorted peripheral T cells were reflected in the repertoire.

The material was blood, obtained before antiretroviral therapy. The receptors come from an adult with HIV infection.

This clonotype was seen ten or more times. The chain links TRBV12-3 or TRBV12-4 to TRBJ2-2, with D possibly being TRBD2 (6 bases). V was clipped by 7 bases and J by 4 bases, with 16 bases between them. This CDR3 contains 15 residues. CDR3 protein: CASTLPGLLTGELFF. The CDR3 DNA follows: TGTGCCAGCACCCTGCCTGGACTACTCACCGGGGAGCTGTTTTTT.

This clonotype was counted many times. The CDR3 region is CASSSRTVNTGELFF. The CDR3 coding sequence is TGTGCCAGCAGTAGCCGGACAGTGAACACCGGGGAGCTGTTTTTT. This sequence joins TRBV25-1 and TRBJ2-2, with D possibly being TRBD1 (6 bases). With 5 bases removed from V and 1 base from J, the gap between germline ends came to 11 bases. The CDR3 is made up of 15 amino acids. Germline values: CDR1 MGHDK, CDR2 SYGVNS.

This clonotype occurred a few times. The chain couples TRBV5-1 to TRBJ1-1; the D is unclear. The CDR3 sequence is 13 residues long. V lost 1 base to trimming and J lost 4 bases, with 8 bases between them. Germline CDR1 reads SGHRS; CDR2 reads YFSETQ. The CDR3 DNA reads TGCGCCAGCAGCTTGATGGGTAGCACTGAAGCTTTCTTT. This translates into CASSLMGSTEAFF.

This clonotype occurred many times. The V and J genes are TRBV6-6 and TRBJ2-2, with D tentatively TRBD2 (5 bases). This CDR3 is 15 amino acids long. Between the trimmed V and J ends, which lost 4 bases and 2 bases, there was a span of 11 bases. Germline V lookup: CDR1 MNHNY, CDR2 SVGAGI (reference sequence). The CDR3 sequence is CASSLVSSNTGELFF. CDR3 bases: TGTGCCAGCAGTTTAGTTTCTAGCAACACCGGGGAGCTGTTTTTT.

This clonotype was recorded many times. The rearrangement uses TRBV14 and TRBJ2-7, with unresolved D. The ends were cut back, 0 bases at V and 9 bases at J, with 15 bases in the middle. CDR3 length equals 14 residues. The germline V gene has CDR1 SGHDN and CDR2 FVKESK. CDR3 DNA: TGTGCCAGCAGCCAAGATCGCCAGCACCTAAGGCAGTACTTC. Residues: CASSQDRQHLRQYF.

This clonotype was counted ten times or more. The rearrangement joins TRBV4-3 to TRBJ1-5; TRBD1 matches at 7 bases. V trimming: 4 bases; J trimming: 5 bases; junction bases outside the gene matches: 8. The germline gives CDR1 LGHNA, CDR2 YSLEER. The CDR3 length is 15 residues. The CDR3 nucleotides are TGCGCCAGCAGCCTAGCGTGGACAGGAGATCAGCCCCAGCATTTT. This encodes CASSLAWTGDQPQHF.

At least ten counts were recorded for this clonotype. The chain uses TRBV30 and TRBJ2-1; 7 nucleotides match TRBD2. V was pared by 4 bases and J by 0 bases, with 9 bases of the junction left unmatched. The V gene's germline CDR1 is GTSNPN and CDR2 SVGIG (reference sequence). There are 16 residues in the CDR3. CDR3 DNA sequence: TGTGCCTGGAAAGCGGGGACCAAATACTCCTACAATGAGCAGTTCTTC. It codes for CAWKAGTKYSYNEQFF.

This clonotype was picked up many times. The genes are TRBV6-2 or TRBV6-3 and TRBJ2-7, with a weak D call TRBD1 (5 bases). CDR3 length: 16 amino acids. Germline CDR1 and CDR2: MNHEY and SVGEGT. V was cut by 1 base and J by 0 bases, with 13 bases left in between. CDR3 DNA: TGTGCCAGCAGTTACTTAGAGACAGTGAGCTCCTACGAGCAGTACTTC. This encodes CASSYLETVSSYEQYF.